This TCR beta chain was sequenced in a study of T cell responses to AZD1222 COVID-19 vaccine. Across the study: Second-dose intervals near 4 or 12 weeks were combined. Findings and caveats of the study: Sampling that yielded the repertoires occurred only after the peak T cell response. White British people made up most donors, females outnumbered males, and clonal diversity was possibly underestimated. Baseline seropositivity occurred in only six AZD1222 recipients.

About this clone itself: Its antigen is as yet unknown.

Sequencing used immunoSEQ multiplex PCR; TCRdb keeps in-frame clones, though not all of them. The sample lists around 170,000 clones, approximately 91% occurring once. The CDR3 is 16 residues long. The germline V gene encodes CDR1 MNHEY and CDR2 SVGEGT. J was trimmed by 3 bases and V by 0 bases; bases with no gene match: 3. Specimen: peripheral blood, collected on day 0 of AZD1222 vaccination. The chain uses TRBV6-2 or TRBV6-3 and TRBJ2-1; 9 nucleotides line up with TRBD2. The TCR was taken from an adult in good health. As DNA, the CDR3 is TGTGCCAGCAGTTACTCGAAAGCGGGGGGCTACAATGAGCAGTTCTTC. As protein: CASSYSKAGGYNEQFF.